This TCR beta chain was identified in a study of T-cell reconstitution after alpha-beta-depleted transplantation in children (dated by TCRdb to 2016 to 2017). With respect to the entire study: T-cell immune reconstitution after TCRalphabeta/CD19-depleted allogeneic hematopoietic cell transplantation in children was quantitatively tracked in the study by means of TCR repertoire profiling.

Library prep was done by PCR. The data were produced on an Illumina HiSeq 2500. Molecular barcoding was employed in the preparation of TCR libraries, with unique molecular identifiers being used to normalize TCRbeta repertoire quantification. TCRdb trimmed the raw reads at Q25, called clones with MiXCR and kept productive beta chains. Rows are combined by CDR3 protein, so each entry shows the most common genes and DNA. This sample has hundreds of thousands of distinct CDR3 sequences in its table, and approximately 17% of those were observed once. Of the sample, around 0.96% is held by the ten largest clones. As regards this clonotype: It has no known antigen specificity. Base qualities are not recorded, but no much larger clone differs from it by a single base.

The source is a human donor who donated a stem cell graft to a child with acute myeloid leukemia. Source: PBMCs from the stem cell graft donor, taken from the stem cell graft.

Here is the DNA: TGTGCCAGCAGCTTGTATGGCTCCAATGAGCAGTTCTTC. It codes for CASSLYGSNEQFF. This receptor chain uses TRBV5-5 and TRBJ2-1; the D gene identity is not certain. The V and J ends are trimmed by 1 base and 6 bases, leaving 8 bases between them. Sequences SGHKS (CDR1) and YYEKEE (CDR2) are obtained from the germline V gene (reference sequence). The CDR3 runs 13 residues from the cysteine to the phenylalanine. CDR3 DNA only is kept here, 39 bases in frame from base 1.